This TCR beta chain appears in the sequencing data of a study of blood T cell repertoires in COVID-19. As for the study in general: Specimens from acute and convalescent COVID-19 originated in the United States, Italy and Spain.

Trimming left V 5 bases short and J 4 bases short, with 15 bases between. Germline CDR1 and CDR2: SGHAT and FQDESV (reference sequence). This CDR3 has 15 residues. TCRdb keeps only in-frame clones here, not all; method: immunoSEQ multiplex PCR. The sample consists of about 150,000 clones, 80% to 90% of them appearing once. This clone occurred a few times. V usage is TRBV11-1 and J usage is TRBJ1-3; D possibly corresponds to TRBD1 (6 bases). The clonotype was recovered from a woman between 45 and 65 years old with acute or convalescent COVID-19. Sequencing was done on a sample of peripheral blood. The CDR3 DNA sequence: TGTGCCAGCAGCCCTATACAGGGATCCGGAAACACCATATATTTT. It is translated as CASSPIQGSGNTIYF.